This TCR beta chain was captured by sequencing in a study of shared clonotypes between healthy human individuals. The repertoire was sequenced with immunoSEQ multiplex PCR; TCRdb's copy has only in-frame clones and lacks some. This sample has around 1.1 million clones; about 80% occur once, and the top ten carry 0.5% to 0.65%. V lost 0 bases to trimming and J lost 3 bases, with 12 bases between them. Germline V gene data show CDR1 as MGHRA and CDR2 as YSYEKL. The CDR3 spans 16 residues. The sample taken for sequencing was memory CD4+ T cells from PBMCs. Subset of the sample: CD45RA-negative fraction. The chain recombines TRBV4-1 with TRBJ1-5, with D maybe TRBD1 (5 bases). The receptor was isolated from a young man in good health. Some clones in this sample may be carry-over from other donors' samples. The CDR3 loop is CASSQDQKGPNQPQHF. CDR3 bases: TGCGCCAGCAGCCAAGATCAAAAGGGGCCCAATCAGCCCCAGCATTTT.